This passage covers 3 T cell receptor beta chains from one sample sequenced in a study of regulatory T cells in long-lasting Graves disease. Time point meaning: persistent/refractory GD, antithyroid drugs over 5 years with positive TRAb. From PBMCs, RNA was extracted and then used to make the TCR library. Relying on iRepertoire HTBI primers and Arm-PCR of CDR3 regions, the team built TCR beta libraries. Each CDR3 protein gets one entry after TCRdb re-called the multiplex PCR reads with MiXCR. This table holds a few hundred thousand distinct CDR3 sequences, around a quarter found once. The source was peripheral blood mononuclear cells (PBMCs), collected when the disease was refractory, from a patient treated with antithyroid drugs. Receptors originate from a female donor with Graves disease.

The chain joins TRBV6-1 to TRBJ2-1; D is perhaps TRBD1 (6 bases). The ends were cut back, 5 bases at V and 7 bases at J, with 15 bases in the middle. Looked up from germline, CDR1 is MNHNS and CDR2 is SASEGT. The CDR3 is made up of 14 amino acids. This CDR3 reads CASSYQGMGNEQFF. CDR3 bases: TGTGCCAGCAGTTACCAGGGGATGGGTAATGAGCAGTTCTTC.

This clonotype has only a few counts. The chain couples TRBV24-1 to TRBJ2-3, with D uncertain. Trimming took 4 bases from V and 6 from J, leaving 10 bases between them. CDR1 and CDR2 (germline): KGHDR, SFDVKD. The CDR3 runs to 13 residues. The CDR3 coding sequence is TGTGCCACCAGTGACCCGAACCTGGATACGCAGTATTTT. This codes for CATSDPNLDTQYF.

CDR3 bases: TGTGCCAGCAAGGGAGTAGCGGGAACGATACCCTACGAGCAGTACTTC. Translation gives CASKGVAGTIPYEQYF. The chain recombines TRBV6-2 or TRBV6-3 with TRBJ2-7, with 8 bases lining up with TRBD2. The germline V gene has CDR1 MNHEY and CDR2 SVGEGT. There are 16 residues in the CDR3. The V and J ends lost 7 bases and 2 bases, in that order; junction bases with no gene match: 13.